A single sample gave rise to the 18 T cell receptor beta chains below, sequenced in a study of blood T cell repertoires in COVID-19. Here immunoSEQ multiplex PCR was the method, and the copy in TCRdb shows in-frame clones only, minus some. The repertoire holds more than 200,000 clones, with about 88% as singletons. Sequences were obtained from peripheral blood. These TCRs come from a man aged 25 to 45 with active or convalescent COVID-19.

The rearrangement uses TRBV11-3 and TRBJ2-3; 11 bases map to TRBD2. CDR1 is SGHNT and CDR2 is YENEEA in the germline V gene. Trimming cost V 5 bases and J 6 bases; bases outside gene matches: 13. This CDR3 spans 17 amino acids. The CDR3 sequence is CASSVGTSGLQTDTQYF. The CDR3, as DNA: TGTGCCAGCAGCGTAGGGACTAGCGGCCTGCAGACGGATACGCAGTATTTT.

CDR3 loop: CAWKTAGNTIYF. The CDR3, as DNA: TGTGCCTGGAAGACAGCTGGAAACACCATATATTTT. The V gene is TRBV30, the J gene TRBJ1-3; tentatively, D is TRBD1 (5 bases). Germline CDR1 is GTSNPN and CDR2 is SVGIG (reference sequence). Trimming removed 4 bases at V and 2 bases at J, with 6 bases between. The CDR3 is made up of 12 amino acids. Full variable domain (missing parts from reference TRBV30 and TRBJ1-3): SQTIHQWPATLVQPVGSPLSLECTVEGTSNPNLYWYRQAAGRGLQLLFYSVGIGQISSEVPQNLSASRPQDRQFILSSKKLLLSDSGFYLCAWKTAGNTIYFGEGSWLTVV.

The chain carries TRBV7-7 and TRBJ2-3; 16 bases match TRBD2. With 4 bases clipped from V and 0 bases from J, the junction kept 4 bases outside the gene matches. Germline lookup yields CDR1 SSHAT and CDR2 FNYEAQ (reference sequence). The CDR3 runs to 18 residues. CDR3 residues: CASSSGTSGGVSTDTQYF. CDR3 in DNA: TGTGCCAGCAGCTCCGGGACTAGCGGGGGGGTCAGCACAGATACGCAGTATTTT.

The genes are TRBV11-2 and TRBJ2-5; 14 bases line up with TRBD2. Germline loops: CDR1 SGHAT, CDR2 FQNNGV. The CDR3 has 18 residues. The junction had 12 bases not matched to a gene; V was cut back by 4 bases and J by 5 bases. For the CDR3, the DNA is TGTGCCAGCAGCTCCGGGACTAGCGGGGGAACCTTCCGGGAGACCCAGTACTTC. Its translation is CASSSGTSGGTFRETQYF.

In its sample, this clone was seen a few times. The J gene is TRBJ1-4, the V gene TRBV9; D perhaps matches TRBD1 (5 bases). This CDR3 has 14 residues. Germline V gene lookup returns CDR1 SGDLS and CDR2 YYNGEE. The ends were cut back, 4 bases at V and 4 bases at J, with 11 bases in the middle. The CDR3 is CASSQGLNNEKLFF. The CDR3 bases are TGTGCCAGCAGCCAGGGACTGAATAATGAAAAACTGTTTTTT.

This rearrangement joins TRBV7-9 to TRBJ2-7, with D maybe TRBD2 (6 bases). Between the trimmed V and J ends, which lost 5 bases and 1 base, there was a span of 15 bases. The CDR3 totals 15 residues. Germline V gene data show CDR1 as SEHNR and CDR2 as FQNEAQ (reference sequence). CDR3 sequence: CASSRTAGRSYEQYF. CDR3 nucleotides: TGTGCCAGCAGCCGGACGGCGGGACGATCCTACGAGCAGTACTTC.

The V call is TRBV15, the J call TRBJ2-2; TRBD1 is a possible D gene (5 bases). This CDR3 has 17 residues. Trimming stripped 3 bases from V and 0 bases from J, with 14 bases between. The germline gives CDR1 LNHNV, CDR2 YYDKDF (reference sequence). CDR3 amino acids: CATSRGLQRANTGELFF. The CDR3 DNA is TGTGCCACCAGCAGGGGGCTACAGAGAGCGAACACCGGGGAGCTGTTTTTT.

V usage is TRBV5-1 and J usage is TRBJ2-5, with D tentatively TRBD1 (6 bases). Germline V lookup: CDR1 SGHRS, CDR2 YFSETQ. The CDR3 has 14 residues. Trimming stripped 0 bases from V and 2 bases from J, with 8 bases between. CDR3 loop: CASSLERGQETQYF. The CDR3 DNA sequence: TGCGCCAGCAGCTTGGAAAGGGGGCAAGAGACCCAGTACTTC.

This clone showed up just once. The chain carries TRBV11-3 and TRBJ2-1; 10 nucleotides match TRBD1. This CDR3 region has 19 residues. The V segment lost 5 bases and the J segment 3 bases; nucleotides outside the gene matches: 16. Germline CDR1 SGHNT, CDR2 YENEEA. CDR3 amino acids: CASSRGFSRTGGIYNEQFF. The CDR3 coding sequence is TGTGCCAGCAGCCGCGGGTTTTCTCGGACAGGGGGGATCTACAATGAGCAGTTCTTC.

As for this clone: The identical CDR3 is also encoded by other nucleotide sequences in the sample. The chain carries TRBV9 and TRBJ1-2; D possibly corresponds to TRBD1 (5 bases). The CDR3 has 13 amino acids. The germline V and J ends were trimmed by 0 bases and 3 bases, with 6 bases remaining between them. Germline loops: CDR1 SGDLS, CDR2 YYNGEE. In DNA form, the CDR3 reads TGTGCCAGCAGCGTAGGGGGGGACTATGGCTACACCTTC. Encoded protein: CASSVGGDYGYTF. The whole variable domain, filled in from reference TRBV9 and TRBJ1-2, reads DSGVTQTPKHLITATGQRVTLRCSPRSGDLSVYWYQQSLDQGLQFLIQYYNGEERAKGNILERFSAQQFPDLHSELNLSSLELGDSALYFCASSVGGDYGYTFGSGTRLTVV.

The chain uses TRBV7-9 and TRBJ1-4; D might be TRBD1 (6 bases). Germline assignment: CDR1 SEHNR and CDR2 FQNEAQ (reference sequence). Between the trimmed V and J ends, which lost 7 bases and 4 bases, there was a span of 16 bases. CDR3 length equals 15 residues. CDR3 sequence reads: CASTKFQGLNEKLFF. CDR3 DNA: TGTGCCAGCACCAAATTCCAGGGGCTTAATGAAAAACTGTTTTTT. The variable domain in full, with the rest retrieved from reference TRBV7-9 and TRBJ1-4, is DTGVSQNPRHKITKRGQNVTFRCDPISEHNRLYWYRQTLGQGPEFLTYFQNEAQLEKSRLLSDRFSAERPKGSFSTLEIQRTEQGDSAMYLCASTKFQGLNEKLFFGSGTQLSVL.

The genes are TRBV6-5 and TRBJ2-3, with TRBD1 matching over 7 bases. The CDR3 has 15 residues. The germline V gene has CDR1 MNHEY and CDR2 SVGAGI. The V gene end was trimmed by 6 bases and the J gene end by 3 bases; junction bases not matched to a gene: 9. Written as DNA, the CDR3 is TGTGCCAGCAGATCAACAGGGGCGGTGACAGATACGCAGTATTTT. It yields the protein CASRSTGAVTDTQYF.

This chain uses TRBV7-8 with TRBJ1-6, with TRBD1 matching over 10 bases. V was clipped by 2 bases and J by 12 bases; unmatched bases: 7. The CDR3 is made up of 15 amino acids. Germline values: CDR1 SGHVS, CDR2 FQNEAQ. Here the CDR3 DNA reads TGTGCCAGCAGCTTAACGGGACAGGGGTGGGTACCCCTCCACTTT. Translated, it gives CASSLTGQGWVPLHF.

The chain carries TRBV19 and TRBJ2-7, with TRBD1 identical over 7 bases. The germline V gene encodes CDR1 LNHDA and CDR2 SQIVND (reference sequence). This CDR3 is built from 12 residues. J was trimmed by 12 bases and V by 5 bases; bases with no gene match: 10. In DNA, the CDR3 is TGTGCCAGTAGTGGCACAGGGGATCGGTTGTACTTC. As protein: CASSGTGDRLYF.

This clone was counted between two and nine times. The rearrangement joins TRBV5-1 to TRBJ2-5; the match to TRBD1 covers 9 bases. Germline V CDR1 and CDR2: SGHRS, YFSETQ. The trim removed 4 bases at V and 5 bases at J, leaving 6 bases unmatched. The length of the CDR3 is 14 residues. CDR3 in DNA: TGCGCCAGCAGCATAGGGGACAGGGTGGAGACCCAGTACTTC. Encoded protein: CASSIGDRVETQYF.

The chain couples TRBV9 to TRBJ1-1, with no clear D. Germline CDR1 is SGDLS and CDR2 is YYNGEE. The CDR3 runs 16 residues. V shed 0 bases and J shed 6 bases, with 18 bases lying between them. The CDR3 region has the DNA TGTGCCAGCAGCGTAGGAGGAGCGGCGGGTGAGTCTGAAGCTTTCTTT. Protein: CASSVGGAAGESEAFF.

The V call is TRBV5-6, the J call TRBJ2-7; 9 bases map to TRBD1. CDR1 is SGHDT and CDR2 is YYEEEE in the germline V gene. The ends lost 3 bases at V and 0 bases at J; junction bases unmatched: 7. The CDR3 spans 16 residues. The CDR3: CASSSWTGASSYEQYF. The CDR3, as DNA: TGTGCCAGCAGCTCGTGGACAGGGGCTTCCTCCTACGAGCAGTACTTC.

V and J are TRBV5-6 and TRBJ2-7; 7 bases map to TRBD1. This CDR3 has 17 residues. Germline V gives CDR1 SGHDT, CDR2 YYEEEE. Germline trimming cut 1 base from V and 5 bases from J; bases unmatched to any gene: 15. The CDR3 loop is CASSLLTIRGQRDEQYF. CDR3 coding DNA: TGTGCCAGCAGCTTGCTCACAATCCGGGGACAGCGTGACGAGCAGTACTTC.